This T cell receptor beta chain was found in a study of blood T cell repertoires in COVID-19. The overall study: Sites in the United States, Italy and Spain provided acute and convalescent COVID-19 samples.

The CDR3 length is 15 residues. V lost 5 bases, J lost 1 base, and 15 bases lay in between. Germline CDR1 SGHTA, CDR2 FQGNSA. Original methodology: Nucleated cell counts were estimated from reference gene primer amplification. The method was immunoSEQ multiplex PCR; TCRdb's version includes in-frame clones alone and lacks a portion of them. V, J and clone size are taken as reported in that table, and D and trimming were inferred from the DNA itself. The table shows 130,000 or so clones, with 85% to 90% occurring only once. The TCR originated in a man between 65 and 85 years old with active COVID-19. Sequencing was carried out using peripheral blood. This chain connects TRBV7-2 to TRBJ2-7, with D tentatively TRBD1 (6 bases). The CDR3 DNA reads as TGTGCCAGCAGCCCTGGGATAACAGGGTCCTACGAGCAGTACTTC. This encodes CASSPGITGSYEQYF. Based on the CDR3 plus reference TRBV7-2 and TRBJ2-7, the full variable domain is GAGVSQSPSNKVTEKGKDVELRCDPISGHTALYWYRQSLGQGLEFLIYFQGNSAPDKSGLPSDRFSAERTGGSVSTLTIQRTQQEDSAVYLCASSPGITGSYEQYFGPGTRLTVT.